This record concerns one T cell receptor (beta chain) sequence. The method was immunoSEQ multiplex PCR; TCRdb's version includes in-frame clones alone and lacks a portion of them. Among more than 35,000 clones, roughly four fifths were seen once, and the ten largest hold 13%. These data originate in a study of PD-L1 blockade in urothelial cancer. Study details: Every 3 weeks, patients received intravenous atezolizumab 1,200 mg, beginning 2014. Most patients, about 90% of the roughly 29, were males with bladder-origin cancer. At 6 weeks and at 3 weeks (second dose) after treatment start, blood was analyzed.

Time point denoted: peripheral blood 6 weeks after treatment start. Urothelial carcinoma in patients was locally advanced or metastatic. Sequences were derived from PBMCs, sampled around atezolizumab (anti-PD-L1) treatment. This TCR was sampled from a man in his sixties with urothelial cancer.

The CDR3 reads CASSPSGQGYTGELFF. The CDR3, as DNA: TGTGCCAGCAGTCCCTCGGGACAGGGCTACACCGGGGAGCTGTTTTTT. This chain joins TRBV28 and TRBJ2-2, with 9 bases that match TRBD1. The germline V gene has CDR1 MDHEN and CDR2 SYDVKM. Trimming at V came to 5 bases and at J to 3 bases, leaving 7 bases not matched to a gene. CDR3 length equals 16 residues.